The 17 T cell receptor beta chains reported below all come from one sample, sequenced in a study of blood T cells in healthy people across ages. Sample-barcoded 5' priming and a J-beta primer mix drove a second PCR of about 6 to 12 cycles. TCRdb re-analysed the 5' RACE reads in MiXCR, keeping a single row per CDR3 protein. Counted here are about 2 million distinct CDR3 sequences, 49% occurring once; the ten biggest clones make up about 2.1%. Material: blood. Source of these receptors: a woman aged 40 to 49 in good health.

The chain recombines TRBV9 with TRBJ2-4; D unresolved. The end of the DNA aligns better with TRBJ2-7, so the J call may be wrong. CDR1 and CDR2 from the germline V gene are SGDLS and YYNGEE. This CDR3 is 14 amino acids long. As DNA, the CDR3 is TGTGCCAGCAGCCTTCGGACGGAAAGCGACGAGCAGTACTTC. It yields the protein CASSLRTESDEQYF.

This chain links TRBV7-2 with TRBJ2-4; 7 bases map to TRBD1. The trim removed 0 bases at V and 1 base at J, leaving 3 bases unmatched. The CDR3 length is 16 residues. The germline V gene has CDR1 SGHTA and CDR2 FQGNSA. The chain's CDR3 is CASSLAATGAKNIQYF. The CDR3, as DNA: TGTGCCAGCAGCTTAGCTGCGACAGGGGCCAAAAACATTCAGTACTTC.

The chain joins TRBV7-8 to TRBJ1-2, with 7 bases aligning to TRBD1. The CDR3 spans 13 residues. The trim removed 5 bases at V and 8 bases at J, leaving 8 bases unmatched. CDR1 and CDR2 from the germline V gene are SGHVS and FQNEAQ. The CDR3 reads CASSPRQGFGYTF. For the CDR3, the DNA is TGTGCCAGCAGCCCTAGACAGGGTTTCGGCTACACCTTC. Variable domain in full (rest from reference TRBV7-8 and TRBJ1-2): GAGVSQSPRYKVAKRGQDVALRCDPISGHVSLFWYQQALGQGPEFLTYFQNEAQLDKSGLPSDRFFAERPEGSVSTLKIQRTQQEDSAVYLCASSPRQGFGYTFGSGTRLTVV.

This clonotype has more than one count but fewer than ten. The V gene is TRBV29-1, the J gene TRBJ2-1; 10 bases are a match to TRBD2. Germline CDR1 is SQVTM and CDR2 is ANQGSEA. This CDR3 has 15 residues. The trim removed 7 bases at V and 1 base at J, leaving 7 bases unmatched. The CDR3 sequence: CSGLAGVGSYNEQFF. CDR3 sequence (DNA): TGCAGCGGTCTAGCGGGGGTAGGTTCCTACAATGAGCAGTTCTTC.

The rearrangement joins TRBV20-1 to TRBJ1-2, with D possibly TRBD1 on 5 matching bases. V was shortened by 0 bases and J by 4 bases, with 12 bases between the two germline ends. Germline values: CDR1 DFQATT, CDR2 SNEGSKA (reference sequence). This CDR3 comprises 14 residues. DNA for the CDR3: TGCAGTGCTAGAGATAAATCTAGGGGCTATGGCTACACCTTC. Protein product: CSARDKSRGYGYTF.

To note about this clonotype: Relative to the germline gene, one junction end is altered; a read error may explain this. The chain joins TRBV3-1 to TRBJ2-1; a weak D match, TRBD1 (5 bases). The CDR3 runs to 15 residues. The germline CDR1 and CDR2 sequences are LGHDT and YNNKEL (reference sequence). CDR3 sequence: CASTLGQGSCNEQFF. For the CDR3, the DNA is TGTGCCAGCACCCTAGGTCAGGGCTCCTGCAATGAGCAGTTCTTC.

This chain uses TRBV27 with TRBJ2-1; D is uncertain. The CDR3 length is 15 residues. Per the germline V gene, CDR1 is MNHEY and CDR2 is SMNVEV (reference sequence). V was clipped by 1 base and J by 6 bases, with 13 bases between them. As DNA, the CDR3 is TGTGCCAGCAGTTTATACACAAGACGTGGCAATGAGCAGTTCTTC. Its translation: CASSLYTRRGNEQFF.

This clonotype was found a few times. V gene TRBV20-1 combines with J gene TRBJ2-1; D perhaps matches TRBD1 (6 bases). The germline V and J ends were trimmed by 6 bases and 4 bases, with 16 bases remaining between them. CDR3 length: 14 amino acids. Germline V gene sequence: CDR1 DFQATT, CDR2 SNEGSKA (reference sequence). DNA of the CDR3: TGCAGTGCCTCCGGGACACCAAATTACAATGAGCAGTTCTTC. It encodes CSASGTPNYNEQFF.

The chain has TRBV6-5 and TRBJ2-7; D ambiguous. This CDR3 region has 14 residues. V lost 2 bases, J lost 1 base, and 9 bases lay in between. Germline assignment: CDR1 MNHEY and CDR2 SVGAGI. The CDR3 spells CASSYNGPSYEQYF. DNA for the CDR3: TGTGCCAGCAGTTACAATGGGCCGTCCTACGAGCAGTACTTC.

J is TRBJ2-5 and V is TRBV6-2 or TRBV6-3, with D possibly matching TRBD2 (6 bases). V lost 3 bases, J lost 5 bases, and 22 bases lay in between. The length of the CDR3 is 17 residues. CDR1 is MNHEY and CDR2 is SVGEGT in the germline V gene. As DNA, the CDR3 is TGTGCCAGCAGTTATGCCCCCGAACTAGCTGCGAGGGAGACCCAGTACTTC. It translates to CASSYAPELAARETQYF.

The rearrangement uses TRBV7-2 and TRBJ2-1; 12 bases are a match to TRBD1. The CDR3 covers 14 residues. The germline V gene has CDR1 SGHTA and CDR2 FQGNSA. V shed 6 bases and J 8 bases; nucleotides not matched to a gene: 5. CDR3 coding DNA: TGTGCCAGCAGAAAGGGACAGGGGGCGTATGAGCAGTTCTTC. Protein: CASRKGQGAYEQFF.

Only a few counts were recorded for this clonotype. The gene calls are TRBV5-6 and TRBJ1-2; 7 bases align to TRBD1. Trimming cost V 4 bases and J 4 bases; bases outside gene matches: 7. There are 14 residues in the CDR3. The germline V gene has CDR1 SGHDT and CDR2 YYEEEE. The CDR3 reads CASSVGQVLYGYTF. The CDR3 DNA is TGTGCCAGCAGCGTCGGACAGGTCCTCTATGGCTACACCTTC. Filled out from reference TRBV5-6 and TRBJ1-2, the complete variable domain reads DAGVTQSPTHLIKTRGQQVTLRCSPKSGHDTVSWYQQALGQGPQFIFQYYEEEERQRGNFPDRFSGHQFPNYSSELNVNALLLGDSALYLCASSVGQVLYGYTFGSGTRLTVV.

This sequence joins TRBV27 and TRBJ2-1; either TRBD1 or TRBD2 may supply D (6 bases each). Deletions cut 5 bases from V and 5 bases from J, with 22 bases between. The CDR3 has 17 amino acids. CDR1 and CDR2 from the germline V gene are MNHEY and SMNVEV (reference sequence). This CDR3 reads CASSPSAGEDLDNEQFF. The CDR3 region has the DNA TGTGCCAGCAGTCCATCGGCAGGGGAGGATTTAGACAATGAGCAGTTCTTC.

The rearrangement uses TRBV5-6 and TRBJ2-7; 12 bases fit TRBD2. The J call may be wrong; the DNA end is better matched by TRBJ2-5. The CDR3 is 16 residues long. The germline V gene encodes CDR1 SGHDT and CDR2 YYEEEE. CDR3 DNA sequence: TGTGCCAGCAGCTTGGCACTAGCGGGGGGTGGAGAGACCCAGTACTTC. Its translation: CASSLALAGGGETQYF.

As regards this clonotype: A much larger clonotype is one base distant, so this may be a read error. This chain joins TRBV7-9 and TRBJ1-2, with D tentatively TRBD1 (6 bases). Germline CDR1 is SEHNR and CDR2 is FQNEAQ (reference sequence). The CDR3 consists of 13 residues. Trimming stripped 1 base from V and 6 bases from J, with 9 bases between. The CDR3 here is CASSLGTEDGYTF. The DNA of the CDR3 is TGTGCCAGCAGCTTAGGGACAGAGGATGGCTACACCTTC. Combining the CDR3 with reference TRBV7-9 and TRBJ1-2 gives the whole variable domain DTGVSQNPRHKITKRGQNVTFRCDPISEHNRLYWYRQTLGQGPEFLTYFQNEAQLEKSRLLSDRFSAERPKGSFSTLEIQRTEQGDSAMYLCASSLGTEDGYTFGSGTRLTVV.

CDR3 protein: CASNQRGLDIQYF. Written as DNA, the CDR3 is TGTGCCAGCAACCAAAGGGGGCTAGACATTCAGTACTTC. V and J are TRBV28 and TRBJ2-4, with 7 bases fitting TRBD1. The germline V gene has CDR1 MDHEN and CDR2 SYDVKM. V gave up 7 bases and J gave up 8 bases; unmatched junction bases: 8. This CDR3 comprises 13 residues. Full variable domain (remainder filled in from reference TRBV28 and TRBJ2-4): DVKVTQSSRYLVKRTGEKVFLECVQDMDHENMFWYRQDPGLGLRLIYFSYDVKMKEKGDIPEGYSVSREKKERFSLILESASTNQTSMYLCASNQRGLDIQYFGAGTRLSVL.

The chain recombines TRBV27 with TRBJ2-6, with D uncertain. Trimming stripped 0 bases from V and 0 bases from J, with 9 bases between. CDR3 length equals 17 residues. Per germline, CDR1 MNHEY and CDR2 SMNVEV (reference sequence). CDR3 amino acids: CASSLSISFSGANVLTF. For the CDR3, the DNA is TGTGCCAGCAGTTTATCGATCAGTTTCTCTGGGGCCAACGTCCTGACTTTC.